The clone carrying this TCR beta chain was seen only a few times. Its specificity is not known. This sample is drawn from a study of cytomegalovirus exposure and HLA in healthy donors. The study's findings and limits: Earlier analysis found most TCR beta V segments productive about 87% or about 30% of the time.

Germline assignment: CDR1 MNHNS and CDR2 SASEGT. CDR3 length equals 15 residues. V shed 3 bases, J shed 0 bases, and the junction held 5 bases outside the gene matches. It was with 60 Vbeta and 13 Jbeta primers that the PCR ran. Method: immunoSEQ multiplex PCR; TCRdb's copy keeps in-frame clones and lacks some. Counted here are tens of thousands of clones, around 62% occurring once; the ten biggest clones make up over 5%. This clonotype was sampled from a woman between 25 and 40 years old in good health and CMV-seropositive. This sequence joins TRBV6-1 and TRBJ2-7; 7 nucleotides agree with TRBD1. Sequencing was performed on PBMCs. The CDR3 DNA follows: TGTGCCAGCAGTGAGGAAGGGACAGCCTCCTACGAGCAGTACTTC. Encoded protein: CASSEEGTASYEQYF.